This TCR beta chain derives from a study of blood T cells in healthy people across ages. Broader study findings: Naive T cell percentage showed a strong correlation with TCR beta diversity.

With a J-beta primer mix and a sample-barcoded 5' primer, a second PCR ran about 7 to 11 cycles. Each cDNA was tagged by a template-switch adaptor containing 12 random nucleotides. MiXCR, applied by TCRdb to the 5' RACE reads, yields one record per CDR3 protein. The sample lists approximately 810,000 distinct CDR3 sequences; 29% were seen once. V lost 6 bases and J lost 7, with 21 bases in between. Germline CDR1 reads MNHEY; CDR2 reads SVGEGT. There are 15 residues in the CDR3. This clonotype was counted only a few times. Its antigen is currently unknown. A clone one base away is much larger, so this may be a read error. There were at least 6 micrograms of total RNA extracted from every sample.

Sequencing was performed on blood. The clonotype comes from a woman older than 75 in good health. The chain joins TRBV6-2 or TRBV6-3 to TRBJ1-2; D ambiguous. CDR3 DNA sequence: TGTGCCAGCAGCACCCGGACGGCTGGAAGCTGTGGCTACACCTTC. Translated: CASSTRTAGSCGYTF.